This T cell receptor (beta chain) was captured by sequencing in a study of Graves' ophthalmopathy and Graves' hyperthyroidism. Study overall: At the time of initial diagnosis and before any treatment, peripheral blood was collected.

Amplified material comprised TCR beta CDR3 regions derived from RNA transcripts. HTBI primers primed a first-round RT-PCR, and a second-round multiplex PCR followed. Each CDR3 protein gets one entry after TCRdb re-called the multiplex PCR reads with MiXCR. The sample contains around 600,000 distinct CDR3 sequences, 35% to 45% of which appear only once. Excluded: other autoimmune disease, uncontrolled infection, pregnancy or lactation. CDR1 LNHNV and CDR2 YYDKDF come from the germline V gene (reference sequence). J lost 4 bases, V lost 5 bases, and 10 bases had no gene match. There are 16 residues in the CDR3. Details on this clonotype: Antigen: not known.

Study conclusions and caveats: In separating ophthalmopathy from stable hyperthyroidism, a 13-signature model achieved nearly 90% sensitivity and 81.08% specificity. Most clonotypes expanded in thyroid above 0.001 frequency were present in blood too.

Sequenced input: peripheral blood. The receptor was derived from an adult man with Graves' ophthalmopathy. V usage is TRBV15 and J usage is TRBJ2-3; TRBD2 aligns across 9 bases. For the CDR3, the DNA is TGTGCCACCAGCGATTATAGCGGGAGAGGCGCAGATACGCAGTATTTT. This sequence encodes CATSDYSGRGADTQYF. Using reference TRBV15 and TRBJ2-3 for the parts outside the CDR3, the full variable domain is DAMVIQNPRYQVTQFGKPVTLSCSQTLNHNVMYWYQQKSSQAPKLLFHYYDKDFNNEADTPDNFQSRRPNTSFCFLDIRSPGLGDTAMYLCATSDYSGRGADTQYFGPGTRLTVL.